The 5 T cell receptor beta chains reported below all come from one sample, sequenced in a study of post-analysis software for immune sequencing data. Whole-study findings and limits: The five TRBV segments detected at higher frequency in patients than in controls included TRBV5-6, TRBV5-1 and TRBV20-1.

Tagging with unique molecular identifiers was a feature of the TCR beta cDNA libraries. TCRdb recomputed calls from the PCR reads with MiXCR, one row per CDR3 protein. The sample consists of fewer than 900,000 distinct CDR3 sequences, about 45% of them appearing once. These receptors have no identified antigens. Sequencing input: blood. The receptor source for this set is a girl aged 10 to 17 with multiple sclerosis.

The rearrangement links TRBV7-2 to TRBJ1-2, with 8 bases lining up with TRBD1. Germline V gene lookup returns CDR1 SGHTA and CDR2 FQGNSA. There are 15 residues in the CDR3. V was clipped by 4 bases and J by 3 bases; unmatched bases: 7. Here the CDR3 DNA reads TGTGCCAGCAGCTACACCGGACAGGGAGACTATGGCTACACCTTC. As protein: CASSYTGQGDYGYTF.

This chain connects TRBV18 to TRBJ2-7; TRBD2 aligns across 7 bases. The CDR3 sequence is 15 residues long. With V trimmed by 3 bases and J by 2 bases, 7 bases remained unmatched. Germline-derived CDR1 and CDR2 are KGHSH and LQKENI. For the CDR3, the DNA is TGTGCCAGCTCACCGGGGCTAGCGGCGGCCTACGAGCAGTACTTC. The encoded protein is CASSPGLAAAYEQYF.

The chain combines TRBV29-1 with TRBJ2-7; D unclear. The CDR3 is 11 amino acids. In germline, CDR1 is SQVTM, CDR2 ANQGSEA. Trimming left V 2 bases short and J 2 bases short, with 4 bases between. CDR3 sequence reads: CSVESAYEQYF. CDR3 nucleotide sequence: TGCAGCGTTGAATCGGCCTACGAGCAGTACTTC.

In this sample, this clonotype turned up once. The rearrangement uses TRBV29-1 and TRBJ1-2, with 12 nucleotides matching TRBD1. The CDR3 covers 14 residues. The V gene end was trimmed by 4 bases and the J gene end by 5 bases; junction bases not matched to a gene: 5. CDR1 and CDR2 from the germline V gene are SQVTM and ANQGSEA. In DNA, the CDR3 is TGCAGCGTTGCCGGGACAGGGGGCCAGTATGGCTACACCTTC. Protein sequence: CSVAGTGGQYGYTF.

This clonotype was counted between two and nine times. This chain links TRBV14 with TRBJ1-2; 9 positions agree with TRBD1. This CDR3 region has 15 residues. The ends lost 1 base at V and 5 bases at J; junction bases unmatched: 5. The germline V gene encodes CDR1 SGHDN and CDR2 FVKESK. CDR3 DNA: TGTGCCAGCAGCCAAGTCGGGACAGGGACTTATGGCTACACCTTC. It yields the protein CASSQVGTGTYGYTF. Variable domain in full (rest from reference TRBV14 and TRBJ1-2): EAGVTQFPSHSVIEKGQTVTLRCDPISGHDNLYWYRRVMGKEIKFLLHFVKESKQDESGMPNNRFLAERTGGTYSTLKVQPAELEDSGVYFCASSQVGTGTYGYTFGSGTRLTVV.